These 30 T cell receptor beta chains came from one sample sequenced in a study of blood T cell repertoires in COVID-19. The protocol was immunoSEQ multiplex PCR, while the TCRdb copy is restricted to in-frame clones and leaves out a portion. The repertoire consists of about 160,000 clones, with approximately 86% occurring once and the leading ten covering around 7%. Sequencing input: peripheral blood. The source of these receptors is a middle-aged woman with COVID-19, enrolled during active disease.

This clone was seen more than once but under ten times. This chain joins TRBV25-1 and TRBJ2-5; 9 bases are shared with TRBD2. Germline V CDR1 and CDR2: MGHDK, SYGVNS. This CDR3 contains 17 residues. V gave up 3 bases and J gave up 5 bases; unmatched junction bases: 13. As DNA, the CDR3 is TGTGCCAGCAGTGATCTCAGCGGGAGGACCCGGGCGGAGACCCAGTACTTC. It yields the protein CASSDLSGRTRAETQYF.

This clone was detected only once. The V and J genes are TRBV6-6 and TRBJ1-1, with TRBD1 identical over 8 bases. The CDR3 spans 14 residues. Per the germline V gene, CDR1 is MNHNY and CDR2 is SVGAGI (reference sequence). After removal of 7 bases from V and 5 bases from J, the junction contained 9 bases not matched to a gene. The CDR3 is CASTHRGMGTEAFF. CDR3 DNA: TGTGCCAGCACCCACAGGGGGATGGGAACTGAAGCTTTCTTT.

J is TRBJ1-4 and V is TRBV28; maybe TRBD1 (6 bases). V lost 4 bases and J 8 bases, leaving 17 bases between the germline ends. Germline lookup yields CDR1 MDHEN and CDR2 SYDVKM. This CDR3 spans 15 amino acids. CDR3 sequence (DNA): TGTGCCAGCAGTTCGGCGACAGGCCGACGGGAAAAACTGTTTTTT. Its protein is CASSSATGRREKLFF. The full variable domain, in which reference TRBV28 and TRBJ1-4 provide the parts outside the CDR3, is DVKVTQSSRYLVKRTGEKVFLECVQDMDHENMFWYRQDPGLGLRLIYFSYDVKMKEKGDIPEGYSVSREKKERFSLILESASTNQTSMYLCASSSATGRREKLFFGSGTQLSVL.

V gene TRBV18 combines with J gene TRBJ1-2; D gene uncertain. V was pared by 2 bases and J by 5 bases, with 12 bases between. Per germline, CDR1 KGHSH and CDR2 LQKENI. The CDR3 has 14 residues. The CDR3 DNA is TGTGCCAGCTCACCATCTTCACAGAGATATGGCTACACCTTC. Translation: CASSPSSQRYGYTF.

The V call is TRBV30, the J call TRBJ2-1, with TRBD1 matching 7 bases. CDR1 and CDR2 (germline): GTSNPN, SVGIG (reference sequence). This CDR3 contains 12 residues. Trimming cost V 5 bases and J 12 bases; bases outside gene matches: 10. The CDR3 DNA reads as TGTGCCTGGGCCCTGGACAGGAAGGGGCAGTTCTTC. Translated, it gives CAWALDRKGQFF.

This chain uses TRBV7-2 with TRBJ1-2; D is ambiguous. Germline CDR1 is SGHTA and CDR2 is FQGNSA. CDR3 length: 13 residues. Trimming pared 5 bases from V and 7 bases from J, leaving 14 bases between. CDR3 sequence reads: CASSPAGRVGYTF. The DNA of the CDR3 is TGTGCCAGCAGCCCCGCGGGGAGGGTTGGCTACACCTTC. Combining the CDR3 with reference TRBV7-2 and TRBJ1-2 gives the whole variable domain GAGVSQSPSNKVTEKGKDVELRCDPISGHTALYWYRQSLGQGLEFLIYFQGNSAPDKSGLPSDRFSAERTGGSVSTLTIQRTQQEDSAVYLCASSPAGRVGYTFGSGTRLTVV.

The J gene is TRBJ2-3, the V gene TRBV6-5; TRBD2 matches 9 bases. CDR1 and CDR2 from the germline V gene are MNHEY and SVGAGI. The CDR3 covers 15 residues. CDR3 region: CAATRAGGPVDTQYF. The CDR3 DNA is TGTGCAGCAACACGCGCGGGAGGGCCAGTAGATACGCAGTATTTT.

V and J are TRBV7-9 and TRBJ1-5; 7 bases align to TRBD1. CDR1 is SEHNR and CDR2 is FQNEAQ in the germline V gene (reference sequence). The CDR3 contains 15 residues. V gave up 8 bases and J gave up 9 bases; unmatched junction bases: 16. CDR3 amino acids: CASQTGDSPITPQHF. In nucleotides, the CDR3 is TGTGCCAGCCAAACAGGGGACAGTCCCATCACGCCCCAGCATTTT.

This clone occurred once. The V call is TRBV4-1, the J call TRBJ1-4, with 12 positions matching TRBD1. The CDR3 length is 18 residues. Germline loops: CDR1 MGHRA, CDR2 YSYEKL. The junction had 8 bases not matched to a gene; V was cut back by 6 bases and J by 0 bases. CDR3 nucleotide sequence: TGCGCCAGCAGTTTGGGACAGGGGGCCCAAGCAACTAATGAAAAACTGTTTTTT. Translation gives CASSLGQGAQATNEKLFF.

The rearrangement uses TRBV27 and TRBJ1-2, with 11 positions matching TRBD1. The V and J ends lost 2 bases and 6 bases, in that order; junction bases with no gene match: 5. The germline V gene has CDR1 MNHEY and CDR2 SMNVEV (reference sequence). The CDR3 runs to 15 residues. The CDR3 DNA sequence: TGTGCCAGCAGTTTACGGACAGGGGGCCTTCATGGCTACACCTTC. This gives the protein CASSLRTGGLHGYTF.

The rearrangement links TRBV7-8 to TRBJ1-2, with 8 positions matching TRBD1. Looked up from germline, CDR1 is SGHVS and CDR2 is FQNEAQ. This CDR3 spans 16 amino acids. V shed 0 bases and J 4 bases; nucleotides not matched to a gene: 7. The CDR3 loop is CASSLADRGQGYGYTF. In DNA form, the CDR3 reads TGTGCCAGCAGCTTAGCCGACAGGGGACAAGGCTATGGCTACACCTTC.

The DNA of the CDR3 is TGTGCCACCAGCAGAGGCGAGGATCAGGGTACAGATACGCAGTATTTT. This gives the protein CATSRGEDQGTDTQYF. J is TRBJ2-3 and V is TRBV15, with D possibly TRBD1 on 5 matching bases. Germline CDR1 LNHNV, CDR2 YYDKDF (reference sequence). This CDR3 is built from 16 residues. V was trimmed by 1 base and J by 3 bases, leaving 14 bases between them.

The chain recombines TRBV5-6 with TRBJ1-2; 11 bases are shared with TRBD1. V lost 5 bases to trimming and J lost 8 bases; unmatched junction nucleotides: 8. The germline V gene encodes CDR1 SGHDT and CDR2 YYEEEE. CDR3 length equals 14 residues. The CDR3 region is CASSRTGGIVGYTF. For the CDR3, the DNA is TGTGCCAGCAGTCGGACAGGGGGCATAGTGGGCTACACCTTC.

This clone was counted a single time. The chain has TRBV29-1 and TRBJ2-1, with 7 bases identical to TRBD2. The CDR3 loop spans 13 amino acids. The V gene's germline CDR1 is SQVTM and CDR2 ANQGSEA. With V trimmed by 1 base and J by 7 bases, 4 bases remained unmatched. The CDR3 spells CSVEGIAGNEQFF. The CDR3, as DNA: TGCAGCGTTGAAGGGATAGCGGGTAATGAGCAGTTCTTC.

This chain uses TRBV6-5 with TRBJ2-5; 8 nucleotides line up with TRBD1. Germline V lookup: CDR1 MNHEY, CDR2 SVGAGI. Germline trimming cut 6 bases from V and 7 bases from J; bases unmatched to any gene: 13. The CDR3 consists of 15 residues. The CDR3 spells CASSRDRGAWGTQYF. CDR3 DNA sequence: TGTGCCAGCAGCCGAGACAGGGGAGCGTGGGGGACCCAGTACTTC.

V usage is TRBV4-2 and J usage is TRBJ2-3; 12 bases line up with TRBD2. Trimming cost V 5 bases and J 5 bases; bases outside gene matches: 5. The CDR3 spans 15 residues. In germline, CDR1 is LGHNA, CDR2 YNFKEQ. CDR3 coding DNA: TGTGCCAGCAGCTCTAGCGGGGGGGGCGAAGATACGCAGTATTTT. Translating gives CASSSSGGGEDTQYF.

The gene calls are TRBV7-6 and TRBJ1-6; possible D gene TRBD1, 6 bases. V dropped 5 bases and J dropped 0 bases, with 17 bases sitting between them. Looked up from germline, CDR1 is SGHVS and CDR2 is FNYEAQ. The CDR3 is 18 residues long. The CDR3 nucleotides read TGTGCCAGCAGCCCAATAACAGGGATCGGCTCCTATAATTCACCCCTCCACTTT. Residues: CASSPITGIGSYNSPLHF.

This chain joins TRBV27 and TRBJ2-7, with a weak D call TRBD1 (5 bases). Germline V gene sequence: CDR1 MNHEY, CDR2 SMNVEV (reference sequence). The CDR3 covers 14 residues. V was trimmed by 3 bases and J by 6 bases, leaving 15 bases between them. The CDR3 DNA reads TGTGCCAGCAGTTTTGACGTTGGGGCGCTCGAGCAGTACTTC. Protein: CASSFDVGALEQYF.

A few counts support this clone. The rearrangement joins TRBV6-1 to TRBJ1-2, with 8 bases fitting TRBD1. This CDR3 has 15 residues. Trimming took 2 bases from V and 14 from J; bases not matched to a gene: 16. CDR1 and CDR2 (germline): MNHNS, SASEGT. The chain's CDR3 is CASSETSLSMTGETF. The CDR3 DNA sequence: TGTGCCAGCAGTGAAACGTCCTTGTCTATGACAGGGGAAACCTTC.

The chain combines TRBV19 with TRBJ1-1, with D possibly TRBD1 on 5 matching bases. CDR3 length: 13 amino acids. Germline V gives CDR1 LNHDA, CDR2 SQIVND (reference sequence). The V gene lost 4 bases and the J gene lost 5 bases, with 11 bases spanning the gap. This CDR3 reads CASSTNKGTEAFF. DNA for the CDR3: TGTGCCAGTAGTACGAACAAGGGGACTGAAGCTTTCTTT.

This sequence joins TRBV3-1 (or the pseudogene TRBV3-2) and TRBJ2-1, with D possibly TRBD1 on 7 matching bases. Germline CDR1 is LGHDT and CDR2 is YNNKEL (reference sequence). With 4 bases removed from V and 7 bases from J, the gap between germline ends came to 11 bases. The CDR3 has 13 residues. CDR3 amino acids: CASSLRGRNEQFF. CDR3 in DNA: TGTGCCAGCAGCCTCAGGGGGAGGAATGAGCAGTTCTTC.

The chain links TRBV7-8 to TRBJ2-2; D remains ambiguous. The CDR3 is 16 residues long. Between the trimmed V and J ends, which lost 1 base and 4 bases, there was a span of 13 bases. The germline V gene has CDR1 SGHVS and CDR2 FQNEAQ. CDR3 region: CASSLVGMRLTGELFF. Written as DNA, the CDR3 is TGTGCCAGCAGCTTAGTCGGTATGAGACTCACCGGGGAGCTGTTTTTT.

The chain has TRBV10-3 and TRBJ2-7; either TRBD1 or TRBD2 may supply D (7 bases each). The germline V gene encodes CDR1 ENHRY and CDR2 SYGVKD. Trimming left V 10 bases short and J 3 bases short, with 22 bases between. The CDR3 is made up of 15 amino acids. In nucleotides, the CDR3 is TGTGCCACCAGGGGGGAGGGCGTCCCCGACTACGAGCAGTACTTC. It is translated as CATRGEGVPDYEQYF.

This rearrangement joins TRBV4-1 to TRBJ2-5, with D hard to call. Germline CDR1 MGHRA, CDR2 YSYEKL. Deletions cut 4 bases from V and 2 bases from J, with 14 bases between. The CDR3 totals 15 residues. The CDR3 region is CASSRTYTWQETQYF. As DNA, the CDR3 is TGCGCCAGCAGCCGCACTTATACTTGGCAAGAGACCCAGTACTTC.

The chain is built from TRBV11-3 and TRBJ2-7, with a tentative D call TRBD1 (6 bases). The CDR3 length is 14 residues. Germline-derived CDR1 and CDR2 are SGHNT and YENEEA. The V end lost 5 bases, the J end lost 3 bases, and 14 bases lay between the germline ends. The CDR3 reads CASSASQQGYEQYF. The CDR3 bases are TGTGCCAGCAGCGCTAGCCAACAGGGCTACGAGCAGTACTTC.

This rearrangement joins TRBV28 to TRBJ2-1; TRBD1 agrees at 7 bases. The V gene's germline CDR1 is MDHEN and CDR2 SYDVKM. The J segment lost 0 bases and the V segment lost 8 bases, leaving 4 bases of the junction unmatched. This CDR3 comprises 14 residues. Here the CDR3 DNA reads TGTGCCAGCGGCAACAGGGGCTCCTACAATGAGCAGTTCTTC. It specifies CASGNRGSYNEQFF.

This chain's CDR3 is CASDSRGGGEKLFF. Written as DNA, the CDR3 is TGTGCCAGTGACAGCCGCGGGGGGGGAGAAAAACTGTTTTTT. The J gene is TRBJ1-4, the V gene TRBV19, with D perhaps matching TRBD1 (5 bases). Germline CDR1 LNHDA, CDR2 SQIVND (reference sequence). The CDR3 contains 14 residues. The V end lost 8 bases, the J end lost 8 bases, and 18 bases lay between the germline ends.

This clone appeared a single time. The rearrangement joins TRBV11-2 to TRBJ2-2; 9 bases fit TRBD1. Trimming cost V 4 bases and J 3 bases; bases outside gene matches: 3. In germline, CDR1 is SGHAT, CDR2 FQNNGV. The CDR3 is 15 residues long. The CDR3 here is CASSSQGADTGELFF. CDR3 DNA sequence: TGTGCCAGCAGCTCACAGGGGGCTGACACCGGGGAGCTGTTTTTT.

The chain has TRBV28 and TRBJ2-7; TRBD1 might be the D (8 bases). The V gene lost 7 bases and the J gene lost 3 bases, with 28 bases spanning the gap. This CDR3 is built from 18 residues. Germline V CDR1 and CDR2: MDHEN, SYDVKM. In DNA, the CDR3 is TGTGCCAGCACCGACGGAACCGCGGGAGTCAGGGGGCGCTACGAGCAGTACTTC. Translation: CASTDGTAGVRGRYEQYF.

The V gene is TRBV10-1, the J gene TRBJ2-2; 7 bases agree with TRBD2. Trimming cost V 6 bases and J 0 bases; bases outside gene matches: 7. CDR3 length: 16 amino acids. CDR1 and CDR2 (germline): WNHNN, SYGVQD (reference sequence). This CDR3 reads CASSPSGAPNTGELFF. CDR3 DNA: TGCGCCAGCAGCCCAAGCGGGGCTCCGAACACCGGGGAGCTGTTTTTT.